This T cell receptor (beta chain) came from a study of blood T cell repertoires in COVID-19. This clone was observed once. Clones were read by immunoSEQ multiplex PCR, and TCRdb kept only the in-frame ones, dropping some. The data show 130,000 or so clones, roughly 88% seen once. The CDR3 contains 15 residues. Germline-derived CDR1 and CDR2 are LGHNA and YSLEER. V was shortened by 3 bases and J by 0 bases, with 11 bases between the two germline ends. The sequence was obtained from a woman in her sixties with acute or convalescent COVID-19. Sequenced sample: peripheral blood. The chain recombines TRBV4-3 with TRBJ1-2; the D gene is possibly TRBD1 (6 bases). The CDR3 DNA reads TGCGCCAGCAGCCAGGGACACCAAGCTAACTATGGCTACACCTTC. Translating gives CASSQGHQANYGYTF.